Below, 30 T cell receptor beta chains from the same sample are listed, as sequenced in a study of beta chain features in type 1 diabetes. Regarding the study as a whole: Across all four CD4+ subsets, people with type 1 diabetes showed modestly shorter TCRB CDR3s.

Their cognate antigens are unknown. Every isolated RNA sample was fully reverse transcribed, so sequencing captured expressed TCRB transcripts. Only in-frame clones appear in the TCRdb table, and some are missing; sequencing was by immunoSEQ multiplex PCR. In the table there are 52,000 or so clones, roughly half of which are singletons. The sample was Tregs from blood. Source of these receptors: a woman in her forties with type 1 diabetes.

This clone appeared a few times. This chain links TRBV28 with TRBJ1-3; weak D call: TRBD1 (5 bases). V was clipped by 8 bases and J by 0 bases, with 14 bases between them. There are 15 residues in the CDR3. Looked up from germline, CDR1 is MDHEN and CDR2 is SYDVKM. The CDR3 protein is CASVGRAYSGNTIYF. In DNA form, the CDR3 reads TGTGCCAGCGTTGGCAGGGCTTACTCTGGAAACACCATATATTTT. Combining the CDR3 with reference TRBV28 and TRBJ1-3 gives the whole variable domain DVKVTQSSRYLVKRTGEKVFLECVQDMDHENMFWYRQDPGLGLRLIYFSYDVKMKEKGDIPEGYSVSREKKERFSLILESASTNQTSMYLCASVGRAYSGNTIYFGEGSWLTVV.

J is TRBJ2-1 and V is TRBV27; tentative D call: TRBD2 (5 bases). The ends were cut back, 2 bases at V and 14 bases at J, with 19 bases in the middle. CDR1 and CDR2 from the germline V gene are MNHEY and SMNVEV (reference sequence). This CDR3 contains 14 residues. The CDR3 nucleotides read TGTGCCAGCAGTTTAGCCCCCTTTTGGGGAGACAAGTTCTTC. Translating it yields CASSLAPFWGDKFF.

CDR3 protein: CASSLTGSNQPQHF. The CDR3 DNA reads TGTGCCAGCTCACTCACAGGGAGCAATCAGCCCCAGCATTTT. The rearrangement joins TRBV18 to TRBJ1-5, with a weak D call TRBD1 (6 bases). CDR3 length: 14 amino acids. The ends were cut back, 4 bases at V and 1 base at J, with 8 bases in the middle. Looked up from germline, CDR1 is KGHSH and CDR2 is LQKENI.

This clone was detected only a few times. This chain links TRBV5-1 with TRBJ1-1, with 10 nucleotides matching TRBD1. Germline V lookup: CDR1 SGHRS, CDR2 YFSETQ. The V segment lost 4 bases and the J segment 0 bases; nucleotides outside the gene matches: 15. CDR3 length equals 19 residues. The CDR3 reads CASSPRQGARLGMNTEAFF. The CDR3 nucleotides are TGCGCCAGCAGCCCGCGACAGGGGGCGCGTCTAGGTATGAACACTGAAGCTTTCTTT.

The chain has TRBV4-3 and TRBJ2-1; possible D gene TRBD2, 5 bases. V was pared by 0 bases and J by 2 bases, with 8 bases between. This CDR3 region has 15 residues. Germline CDR1 and CDR2: LGHNA and YSLEER. CDR3 DNA: TGCGCCAGCAGCCAAGAGGGAGAAACCTACAATGAGCAGTTCTTC. This codes for CASSQEGETYNEQFF.

V is TRBV10-2 and J is TRBJ2-3, with 11 bases matching TRBD2. The V gene end was trimmed by 5 bases and the J gene end by 6 bases; junction bases not matched to a gene: 4. The CDR3 consists of 14 residues. Germline V gives CDR1 WSHSY, CDR2 SAAADI. CDR3 sequence (DNA): TGCGCCAGCAGTTTAGCGGGGGGGGTTGATACGCAGTATTTT. The encoded protein is CASSLAGGVDTQYF.

This clone occurred a few times. This rearrangement joins TRBV6-1 to TRBJ2-7, with TRBD1 matching over 7 bases. The V gene end was trimmed by 8 bases and the J gene end by 2 bases; junction bases not matched to a gene: 0. Looked up from germline, CDR1 is MNHNS and CDR2 is SASEGT. The CDR3 spans 11 residues. The CDR3 coding sequence is TGTGCCAGCGGGACAGCCTACGAGCAGTACTTC. Amino acid sequence: CASGTAYEQYF.

This clone has only one observation. The genes are TRBV30 and TRBJ2-5; 8 nucleotides line up with TRBD2. The CDR3 consists of 15 residues. Germline V gives CDR1 GTSNPN, CDR2 SVGIG (reference sequence). The junction had 10 bases not matched to a gene; V was cut back by 2 bases and J by 5 bases. In DNA, the CDR3 is TGTGCCTGGAGTTCCGGGACTAGAGAGACGGAGACCCAGTACTTC. This gives the protein CAWSSGTRETETQYF.

CDR3 amino acids: CASRLDGRYGYTF. The CDR3 bases are TGTGCCAGCAGACTAGACGGTAGATATGGCTACACCTTC. This chain joins TRBV6-5 and TRBJ1-2; D not certain. CDR1 is MNHEY, CDR2 SVGAGI, per germline. Trimming left V 6 bases short and J 5 bases short, with 13 bases between. The CDR3 consists of 13 residues.

This clone appeared many times. The chain has TRBV4-3 and TRBJ2-7, with a weak D call TRBD1 (5 bases). Trimming shortened V by 1 base and J by 3 bases, and 10 bases separated the two germline ends. The CDR3 loop spans 14 amino acids. Germline CDR1 and CDR2: LGHNA and YSLEER. CDR3: CASSQAGFGYEQYF. CDR3 sequence (DNA): TGCGCCAGCAGCCAAGCAGGGTTCGGCTACGAGCAGTACTTC.

This chain uses TRBV7-2 with TRBJ2-1; the D gene is possibly TRBD2 (7 bases). Germline V CDR1 and CDR2: SGHTA, FQGNSA. This CDR3 comprises 13 residues. Trimming removed 7 bases from V and 8 bases from J, with 15 bases in between. CDR3 coding DNA: TGTGCCAGCATCCTGAGGGGGGGGCATGAGCAGTTCTTC. Translating it yields CASILRGGHEQFF.

This chain connects TRBV4-1 to TRBJ2-1, with 9 bases fitting TRBD2. The junction had 12 bases not matched to a gene; V was cut back by 5 bases and J by 7 bases. Looked up from germline, CDR1 is MGHRA and CDR2 is YSYEKL. This CDR3 region has 16 residues. CDR3 DNA: TGCGCCAGCAGCAAGGGTGTAGCGGGAGCTGTAAATGAGCAGTTCTTC. It codes for CASSKGVAGAVNEQFF.

This chain joins TRBV6-1 and TRBJ2-4; unclear D gene. This CDR3 has 15 residues. CDR1 is MNHNS and CDR2 is SASEGT in the germline V gene. V lost 2 bases to trimming and J lost 0 bases, with 8 bases between them. The CDR3 reads CASSENSLAKNIQYF. The DNA of the CDR3 is TGTGCCAGCAGTGAAAATAGCCTAGCCAAAAACATTCAGTACTTC.

The rearrangement joins TRBV4-2 to TRBJ2-1; D is unresolved. Trimming took 6 bases from V and 10 from J, leaving 10 bases between them. Per germline, CDR1 LGHNA and CDR2 YNFKEQ. CDR3 size: 11 residues. The chain's CDR3 is CASSDRREQFF. The CDR3 DNA reads as TGTGCCAGCAGTGATCGTAGAGAGCAGTTCTTC.

This clone was detected only a few times. The chain carries TRBV7-2 and TRBJ2-7; 8 bases agree with TRBD1. Unmatched junction bases numbered 4, after V lost 5 bases and J lost 1 base. CDR3 size: 14 residues. CDR1 is SGHTA and CDR2 is FQGNSA in the germline V gene. In nucleotides, the CDR3 is TGTGCCAGCAGCCGGGACAGGCGGTCCTACGAGCAGTACTTC. As protein: CASSRDRRSYEQYF. Filled out from reference TRBV7-2 and TRBJ2-7, the complete variable domain reads GAGVSQSPSNKVTEKGKDVELRCDPISGHTALYWYRQSLGQGLEFLIYFQGNSAPDKSGLPSDRFSAERTGGSVSTLTIQRTQQEDSAVYLCASSRDRRSYEQYFGPGTRLTVT.

The genes are TRBV10-3 and TRBJ1-2, with D uncertain. Germline-derived CDR1 and CDR2 are ENHRY and SYGVKD. The V end lost 0 bases, the J end lost 8 bases, and 13 bases lay between the germline ends. The CDR3 sequence is 14 residues long. CDR3 amino acids: CAISESGLLRGYTF. DNA of the CDR3: TGTGCCATCAGTGAGTCCGGACTTCTCCGGGGCTACACCTTC.

This rearrangement joins TRBV6-6 to TRBJ2-7; 7 bases map to TRBD1. This CDR3 region has 14 residues. Germline CDR1 is MNHNY and CDR2 is SVGAGI (reference sequence). Trimming at V came to 5 bases and at J to 3 bases, leaving 7 bases not matched to a gene. The CDR3 region has the DNA TGTGCCAGCAGTCTTTCGGGACAGAGCTACGAGCAGTACTTC. It yields the protein CASSLSGQSYEQYF.

This clone is a singleton in its sample. V is TRBV19 and J is TRBJ2-5, with unresolved D. This CDR3 comprises 14 residues. The germline V gene has CDR1 LNHDA and CDR2 SQIVND (reference sequence). Deletions cut 5 bases from V and 2 bases from J, with 12 bases between. CDR3 amino acids: CASSLRSPQETQYF. The CDR3 coding sequence is TGTGCCAGTAGTTTGCGGTCGCCGCAAGAGACCCAGTACTTC.

The rearrangement uses TRBV14 and TRBJ1-1; D uncertain. The CDR3 spans 15 residues. Trimming cost V 4 bases and J 5 bases, with 17 bases left between them. Germline loops: CDR1 SGHDN, CDR2 FVKESK. The CDR3 spells CASSPYSGGWTEAFF. The CDR3 nucleotides read TGTGCCAGCAGCCCTTACAGCGGAGGATGGACTGAAGCTTTCTTT. The full variable domain, completed using reference TRBV14 and TRBJ1-1, is EAGVTQFPSHSVIEKGQTVTLRCDPISGHDNLYWYRRVMGKEIKFLLHFVKESKQDESGMPNNRFLAERTGGTYSTLKVQPAELEDSGVYFCASSPYSGGWTEAFFGQGTRLTVV.

This chain uses TRBV30 with TRBJ2-2, with D possibly matching TRBD1 (6 bases). The germline gives CDR1 GTSNPN, CDR2 SVGIG (reference sequence). The CDR3 loop spans 13 amino acids. Trimming cost V 8 bases and J 6 bases, with 16 bases left between them. The DNA of the CDR3 is TGTGCCCGGGAAGGGGGAGAGGCCGGGGAGCTGTTTTTT. Translating it yields CAREGGEAGELFF.

This clone was recorded only once. The rearrangement joins TRBV6-5 to TRBJ1-1, with unresolved D. The CDR3 has 12 amino acids. Germline V gene sequence: CDR1 MNHEY, CDR2 SVGAGI. The V and J ends lost 2 bases and 8 bases respectively, with 9 bases between them. CDR3 nucleotides: TGTGCCAGCAGTTACGAAATCACAGAAGCTTTCTTT. Amino acids: CASSYEITEAFF.

V usage is TRBV7-9 and J usage is TRBJ1-4, with D maybe TRBD1 (5 bases). Trimming removed 1 base at V and 3 bases at J, with 15 bases between. The CDR3 has 17 residues. In germline, CDR1 is SEHNR, CDR2 FQNEAQ (reference sequence). The CDR3 DNA follows: TGTGCCAGCAGCTTAGGACAGCTCCTCGTGGCTAATGAAAAACTGTTTTTT. It specifies CASSLGQLLVANEKLFF.

V is TRBV6-6 and J is TRBJ2-3, with 7 bases that match TRBD2. V trimming: 6 bases; J trimming: 1 base; junction bases outside the gene matches: 7. Germline V gene data show CDR1 as MNHNY and CDR2 as SVGAGI (reference sequence). The CDR3 consists of 15 residues. The CDR3 DNA sequence: TGTGCCAGCAGCCCCCCTAGCGGAGGCACAGATACGCAGTATTTT. It specifies CASSPPSGGTDTQYF.

This clone has just a few counts. This chain uses TRBV5-5 with TRBJ1-2; D gene unclear. Germline V gene data show CDR1 as SGHKS and CDR2 as YYEKEE (reference sequence). This CDR3 region has 15 residues. V lost 1 base and J lost 4, with 14 bases in between. This CDR3 is CASSLTPDTSYGYTF. The CDR3 DNA is TGTGCCAGCAGCTTGACCCCAGATACCTCCTATGGCTACACCTTC.

This clone was observed a few times. V gene TRBV28 combines with J gene TRBJ2-7; possible D gene TRBD2, 5 bases. Germline CDR1 reads MDHEN; CDR2 reads SYDVKM. The CDR3 loop spans 15 amino acids. Trimming pared 8 bases from V and 5 bases from J, leaving 22 bases between. The CDR3 DNA sequence: TGTGCCAGCTGGTCGCGAGGGAAAGGGCGGGACGAGCAGTACTTC. This encodes CASWSRGKGRDEQYF.

This clone was detected only a few times. V and J are TRBV6-5 and TRBJ1-5, with D unclear. The CDR3 is 14 amino acids. V gave up 6 bases and J gave up 4 bases, with 13 bases separating them. Germline V gives CDR1 MNHEY, CDR2 SVGAGI. The CDR3 DNA reads as TGTGCCAGCAGCCTCGGAGGAGGGAATCAGCCCCAGCATTTT. Residues: CASSLGGGNQPQHF.

The table lists this clone with a few counts. The chain joins TRBV21-1 to TRBJ2-4; no check of the table's D call, TRBD1, against the DNA was made. TRBV21-1 is given as a pseudogene. The CDR3 is made up of 15 amino acids. The chain's CDR3 is CASTPQGVAKNIQYF. The CDR3 DNA sequence: TGTGCCAGCACCCCCCAAGGGGTAGCCAAAAACATTCAGTACTTC.

This clone has a handful of counts. V is TRBV19 and J is TRBJ2-1, with D perhaps TRBD1 (7 bases). Germline values: CDR1 LNHDA, CDR2 SQIVND (reference sequence). The V end was cut by 5 bases, the J end by 8 bases, with 13 bases between. The CDR3 extends over 13 amino acids. CDR3 loop: CASSPVRGDEQFF. The CDR3 DNA reads as TGTGCCAGTAGTCCAGTCAGGGGGGATGAGCAGTTCTTC.

The V and J genes are TRBV7-2 and TRBJ2-7; TRBD2 aligns across 8 bases. Germline V gene data show CDR1 as SGHTA and CDR2 as FQGNSA. There are 15 residues in the CDR3. V lost 1 base to trimming and J lost 2 bases; unmatched junction nucleotides: 4. The CDR3 loop is CASSLDLRGAYEQYF. CDR3 nucleotides: TGTGCCAGCAGCTTAGATCTGCGGGGGGCCTACGAGCAGTACTTC.

The rearrangement links TRBV29-1 to TRBJ1-1; TRBD1 is a possible D gene (5 bases). The CDR3 has 12 amino acids. V lost 7 bases and J lost 5, with 14 bases in between. The V gene's germline CDR1 is SQVTM and CDR2 ANQGSEA. The CDR3 coding sequence is TGCAGCGCCTTAGGGGATTGGACTGAAGCTTTCTTT. It specifies CSALGDWTEAFF. The variable domain in full, completed from reference TRBV29-1 and TRBJ1-1, reads SAVISQKPSRDICQRGTSLTIQCQVDSQVTMMFWYRQQPGQSLTLIATANQGSEATYESGFVIDKFPISRPNLTFSTLTVSNMSPEDSSIYLCSALGDWTEAFFGQGTRLTVV.